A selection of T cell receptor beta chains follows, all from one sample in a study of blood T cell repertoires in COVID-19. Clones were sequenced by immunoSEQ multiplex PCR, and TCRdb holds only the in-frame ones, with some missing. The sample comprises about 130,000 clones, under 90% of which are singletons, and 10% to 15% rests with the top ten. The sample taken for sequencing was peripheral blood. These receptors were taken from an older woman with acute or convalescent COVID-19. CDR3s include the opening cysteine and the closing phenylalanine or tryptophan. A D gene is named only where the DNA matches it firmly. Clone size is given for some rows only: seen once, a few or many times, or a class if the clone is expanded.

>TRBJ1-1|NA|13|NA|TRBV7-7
TGTGCCAGCAGCCCACAATCAGGGGTTGAAGCTTTCTTT
CASSPQSGVEAFF
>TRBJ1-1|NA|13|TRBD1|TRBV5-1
TGCGCCAGCAGCTGGGACAGACCGCCTGAAGCTTTCTTT
CASSWDRPPEAFF
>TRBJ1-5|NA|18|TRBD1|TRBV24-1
TGTGCCACCAGTGATGGCAGTACGACAGGGGCGAGCAATCAGCCCCAGCATTTT
CATSDGSTTGASNQPQHF
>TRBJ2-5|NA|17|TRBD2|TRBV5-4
TGTGCCAGCAGCCACGGACTAGCGGGGGAGTTTTGGGAGACCCAGTACTTC
CASSHGLAGEFWETQYF
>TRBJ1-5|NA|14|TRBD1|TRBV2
TGTGCCAGCAGTGAAGGGGACAGGAATCAGCCCCAGCATTTT
CASSEGDRNQPQHF
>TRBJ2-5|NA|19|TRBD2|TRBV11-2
TGTGCCAGCAGCGGCCCAACTAGCGGGGGGGCCGGCGAGATGGAGACCCAGTACTTC
CASSGPTSGGAGEMETQYF
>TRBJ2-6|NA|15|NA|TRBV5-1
TGCGCCAGCAGCATACAGGGCGTTGGGGCCAACGTCCTGACTTTC
CASSIQGVGANVLTF
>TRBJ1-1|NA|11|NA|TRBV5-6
TGTGCCAGCAGCCGGGGGTCTGAAGCTTTCTTT
CASSRGSEAFF
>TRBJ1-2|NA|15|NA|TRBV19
TGTGCCAGTAGTATAGAAACAGGGATCGCGGGTGGCTACACCTTC
CASSIETGIAGGYTF
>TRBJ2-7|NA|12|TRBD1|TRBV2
TGTGCCAGCAGAACAGGGGGGTACGAGCAGTACTTC
CASRTGGYEQYF
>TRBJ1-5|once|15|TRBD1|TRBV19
TGTGCCAGTTGGTCCCAGGGGGCATTCAATCAGCCCCAGCATTTT
CASWSQGAFNQPQHF
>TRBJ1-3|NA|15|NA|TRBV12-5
TGTGCTAGTGCCCGGGTTCTTGACTCTGGAAACACCATATATTTT
CASARVLDSGNTIYF
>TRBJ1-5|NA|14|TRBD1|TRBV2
TGTGCCAGCAGTCGACAGGGGACGGGTCAGCCCCAGCATTTT
CASSRQGTGQPQHF
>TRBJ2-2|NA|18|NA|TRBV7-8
TGTGCCAGCAGCTTACTGGGGGCAGGGCGGTCGTACACCGGGGAGCTGTTTTTT
CASSLLGAGRSYTGELFF
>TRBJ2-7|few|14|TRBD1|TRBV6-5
TGTGCCAGCAGTCCCGGGACAGGGGACCCCGAGCAGTACTTC
CASSPGTGDPEQYF
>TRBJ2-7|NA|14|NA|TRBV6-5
TGTGCCAGCAGGGACGAGACAGAACCCTACGAGCAGTACTTC
CASRDETEPYEQYF
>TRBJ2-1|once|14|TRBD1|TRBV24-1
TGTGCCACCAGGTCTCGGACAGGCACGAGTGAGCAGTTCTTC
CATRSRTGTSEQFF
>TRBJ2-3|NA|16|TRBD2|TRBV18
TGTGCCAGCTCACCCGGACTAGCGGAAACCACAGATACGCAGTATTTT
CASSPGLAETTDTQYF
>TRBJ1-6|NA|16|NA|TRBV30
TGTGCCTGGAGTGTACGGGGTGAGGTGTATAATTCACCCCTCCACTTT
CAWSVRGEVYNSPLHF
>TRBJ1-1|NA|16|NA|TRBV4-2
TGTGCCAGCCTTCAGGGACTAGGCATCGCGAGGACTGAAGCTTTCTTT
CASLQGLGIARTEAFF
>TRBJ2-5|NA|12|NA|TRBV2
TGTGCCAGCAGTGAGGCAGGGAAGACCCAGTACTTC
CASSEAGKTQYF
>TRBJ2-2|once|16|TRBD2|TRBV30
TGTGCCTGGCGGCACAGACTAGCGGGAGACACCGGGGAGCTGTTTTTT
CAWRHRLAGDTGELFF
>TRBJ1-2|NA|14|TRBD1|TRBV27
TGTGCCAGCAGTGCCACGGACAGGGCCTATGGCTACACCTTC
CASSATDRAYGYTF
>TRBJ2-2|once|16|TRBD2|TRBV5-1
TGCGCCAGCAGCCCGGGGGGACGCCCGGACACCGGGGAGCTGTTTTTT
CASSPGGRPDTGELFF
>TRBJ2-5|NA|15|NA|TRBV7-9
TGTGCCAGCAGCTCCAGGGTAGGGCAGGGAGAGACCCAGTACTTC
CASSSRVGQGETQYF
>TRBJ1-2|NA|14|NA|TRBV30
TGTGCCTGTATACAGGGTGGGGCGAGCTATGGCTACACCTTC
CACIQGGASYGYTF
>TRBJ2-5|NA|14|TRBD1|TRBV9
TGTGCCAGCAGCGTTATGGACAGGCGAGAGACCCAGTACTTC
CASSVMDRRETQYF
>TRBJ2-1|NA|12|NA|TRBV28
TGTGCCAGCAGTACCTTCAGAAATGAGCAGTTCTTC
CASSTFRNEQFF
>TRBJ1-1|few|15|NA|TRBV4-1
TGCGCCAGCAGCCAAGAGGAAACAGTTTTCACTGAAGCTTTCTTT
CASSQEETVFTEAFF
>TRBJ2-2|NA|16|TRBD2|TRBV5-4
TGTGCCAGCAGCTTGGCCGGGGGGTCGTACACCGGGGAGCTGTTTTTT
CASSLAGGSYTGELFF
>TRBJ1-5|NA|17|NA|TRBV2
TGTGCCAGCAGTATGGGGGGTCTCAGGGTCCGAAATCAGCCCCAGCATTTT
CASSMGGLRVRNQPQHF
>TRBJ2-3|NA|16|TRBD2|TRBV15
TGTGCCACCAGCATGGGTAGCGGGGGGGACATAGATACGCAGTATTTT
CATSMGSGGDIDTQYF